This T cell receptor beta chain appears in the sequencing data of a study of blood T cell repertoires in COVID-19 (dated by TCRdb to 2019 to 2021). With regard to the full study: The collaborator samples originated in the United States, Italy and Spain and spanned the acute and convalescent phases of COVID-19. The material from the prospective study consisted of cDNA or gDNA derived from T cells, B-cell-depleted T cells, or PBMCs. Subjects who had been exposed to COVID-19, were actively infected with it, or had recovered from it provided the deeply sampled blood TCRbeta repertoires that made up the dataset. A freely available public database, intended as a resource for researchers studying the immune response to SARS-CoV-2, is where the repertoires were released. The samples were drawn from the first 160 participants of the ongoing ImmuneRACE study and from roughly 1,300 subjects provided by 6 global collaborators. A de-identified subject ID, COVID-19 status, age in years and sex were almost always included in the sample metadata. Where available, HLA class I and class II types were obtained from metadata supplied by the sample provider rather than from assay-based typing. General study outcomes and caveats: How much clinical and demographic metadata was included differed by source and by participant, and the metadata was provided uncurated.

The immunoSEQ Assay, a bias-controlled multiplex PCR, was used to amplify TCRbeta CDR3 regions from genomic DNA. The original pipeline was this. The number of nucleated cells in each sample was estimated by amplification of reference gene primers within the assay. To quantify the absolute abundance of each unique TCRbeta CDR3 rearrangement, sequence reads were collapsed and filtered. Productive Simpson clonality was computed per sample as the square root of Simpson's diversity index over productive rearrangements. What TCRdb holds here is the immuneACCESS table cut down to in-frame rearrangements. Part of the clones is not present; checked against another copy, under half of the missing clones reflect an unresolved V gene, and the others are unexplained. The DNA gave D and trimming, while V, J and clone size come from that table. This sample is represented by 200,000 to 300,000 clones; under 90% of them were singletons. The biggest ten clones account for approximately 4% of the sample.

From a lookup of the germline V gene, CDR1 and CDR2 are SNHLY and FYNNEI. V and J are truncated by 6 bases and 0 bases respectively, leaving an intervening sequence of 11 bases. From the cysteine through the phenylalanine, the CDR3 covers 15 amino acids. Just CDR3 DNA is preserved here, 45 bases in frame from base 1. This clone came up a few times. The antigen this receptor binds is unknown. Base qualities are not provided; no much larger clone lies one nucleotide away. In the prospective study, participants were about 18 to 100 years old, resided in about two dozen geographic areas of the United States, and were enrolled through a virtual design. To assign participants to cohorts, the prospective study relied on clinical history that participants themselves reported in a screening survey and a study questionnaire. Exposed participants had been in contact, within 2 weeks of entering the study, with a person who had a PCR-confirmed or clinician-diagnosed case of COVID-19. Each participant in the prospective study had whole blood, serum and a nasopharyngeal or oropharyngeal swab collected by mobile phlebotomists. Prospective study participants could optionally give additional blood draws and questionnaires over a 2-month period. Blood samples from the prospective study were shipped frozen or at room temperature prior to DNA extraction.

Material for sequencing was PBMCs or T cells enriched from blood (not recorded which). The sequence derives from a woman aged 35 to 49 who had been exposed to COVID-19. The rearranged segments are TRBV2 and TRBJ1-4, and the D gene may be TRBD1, 5 bases matching. The nucleotides are TGTGCCAGCAGACGATTACAGGCAACTAATGAAAAACTGTTTTTT. Its protein product is CASRRLQATNEKLFF.